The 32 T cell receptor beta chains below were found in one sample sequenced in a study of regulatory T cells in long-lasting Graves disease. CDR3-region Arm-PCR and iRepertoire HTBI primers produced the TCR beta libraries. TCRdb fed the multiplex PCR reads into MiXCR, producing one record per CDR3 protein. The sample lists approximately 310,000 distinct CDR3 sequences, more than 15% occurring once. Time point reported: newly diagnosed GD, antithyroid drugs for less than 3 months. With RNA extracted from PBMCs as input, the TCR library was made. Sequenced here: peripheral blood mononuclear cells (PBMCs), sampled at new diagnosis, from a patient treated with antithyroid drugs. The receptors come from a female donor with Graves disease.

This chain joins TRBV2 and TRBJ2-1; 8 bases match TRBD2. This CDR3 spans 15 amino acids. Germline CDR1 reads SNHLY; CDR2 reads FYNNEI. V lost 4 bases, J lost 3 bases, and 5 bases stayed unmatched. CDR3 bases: TGTGCCAGCAGTGCGGGTAGCGGGATCTACAATGAGCAGTTCTTC. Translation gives CASSAGSGIYNEQFF.

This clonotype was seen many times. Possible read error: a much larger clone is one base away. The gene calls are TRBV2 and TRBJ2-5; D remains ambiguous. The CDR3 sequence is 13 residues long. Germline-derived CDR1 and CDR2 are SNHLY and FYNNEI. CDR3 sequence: CASTQVPQEAQYF. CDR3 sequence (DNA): TGTGCCAGCACTCAGGTTCCACAAGAGGCCCAGTACTTC.

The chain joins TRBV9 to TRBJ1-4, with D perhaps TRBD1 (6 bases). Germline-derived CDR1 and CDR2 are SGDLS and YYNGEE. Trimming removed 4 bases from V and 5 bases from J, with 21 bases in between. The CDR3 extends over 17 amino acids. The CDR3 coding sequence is TGTGCCAGCAGCCCGGGGGGGGGCGTCGGGGCAAATGAAAAACTGTTTTTT. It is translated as CASSPGGGVGANEKLFF.

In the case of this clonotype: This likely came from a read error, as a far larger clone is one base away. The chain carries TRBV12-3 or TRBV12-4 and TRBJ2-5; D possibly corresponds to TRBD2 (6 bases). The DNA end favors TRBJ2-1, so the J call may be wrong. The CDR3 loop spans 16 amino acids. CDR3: CASSLAPRERYNGQFF. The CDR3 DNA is TGTGCCAGCAGTTTAGCCCCCCGGGAGCGGTACAATGGGCAGTTCTTC.

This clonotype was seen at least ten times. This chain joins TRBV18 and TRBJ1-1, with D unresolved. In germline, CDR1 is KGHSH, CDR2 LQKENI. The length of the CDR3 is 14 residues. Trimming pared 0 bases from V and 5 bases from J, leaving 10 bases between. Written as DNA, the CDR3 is TGTGCCAGCTCACCACCTTCTTCCCGGACTGAAGCTTTCTTT. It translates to CASSPPSSRTEAFF.

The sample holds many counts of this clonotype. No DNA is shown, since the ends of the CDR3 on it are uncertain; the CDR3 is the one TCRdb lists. CDR3 loop: CASSVGTGSYF. This sequence joins TRBV6-1 and TRBJ2-7; the table's D call TRBD1 went unverified against the DNA. Germline CDR1 MNHNS, CDR2 SASEGT. A total of 11 residues make up the CDR3, ends included.

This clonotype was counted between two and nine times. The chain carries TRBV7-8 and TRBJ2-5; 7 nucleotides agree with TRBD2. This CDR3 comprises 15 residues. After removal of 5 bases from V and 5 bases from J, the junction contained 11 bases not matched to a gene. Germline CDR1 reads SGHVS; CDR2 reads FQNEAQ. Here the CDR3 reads CASSQGSGGRETQYF. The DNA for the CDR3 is TGTGCCAGCAGCCAAGGATCGGGGGGAAGGGAGACCCAGTACTTC.

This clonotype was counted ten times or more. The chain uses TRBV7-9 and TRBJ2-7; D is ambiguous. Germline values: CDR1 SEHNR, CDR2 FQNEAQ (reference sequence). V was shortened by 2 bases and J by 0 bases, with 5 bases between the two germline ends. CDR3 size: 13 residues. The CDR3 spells CASSLTPSYEQYF. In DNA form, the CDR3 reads TGTGCCAGCAGCTTAACTCCCTCCTACGAGCAGTACTTC.

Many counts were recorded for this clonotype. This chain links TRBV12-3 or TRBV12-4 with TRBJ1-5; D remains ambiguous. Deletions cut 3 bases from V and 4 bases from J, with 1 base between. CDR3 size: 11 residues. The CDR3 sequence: CASSLNQPQHF. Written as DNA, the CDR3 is TGTGCCAGCAGTTTGAATCAGCCCCAGCATTTT.

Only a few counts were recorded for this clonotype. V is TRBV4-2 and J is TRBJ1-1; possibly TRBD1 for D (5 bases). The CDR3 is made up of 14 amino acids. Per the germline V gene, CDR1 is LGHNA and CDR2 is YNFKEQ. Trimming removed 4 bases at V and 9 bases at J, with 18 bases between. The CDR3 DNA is TGTGCCAGCAGCCCAGAACGAGGGGCGAGCAAAGCTTTCTTT. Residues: CASSPERGASKAFF.

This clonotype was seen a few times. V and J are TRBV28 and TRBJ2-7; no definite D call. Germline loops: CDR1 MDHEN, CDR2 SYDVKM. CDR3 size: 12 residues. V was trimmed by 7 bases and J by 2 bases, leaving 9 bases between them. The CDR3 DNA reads TGTGCCAGCAAGATCGGCACCTACGAGCAGTACTTC. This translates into CASKIGTYEQYF. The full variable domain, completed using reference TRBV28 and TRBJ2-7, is DVKVTQSSRYLVKRTGEKVFLECVQDMDHENMFWYRQDPGLGLRLIYFSYDVKMKEKGDIPEGYSVSREKKERFSLILESASTNQTSMYLCASKIGTYEQYFGPGTRLTVT.

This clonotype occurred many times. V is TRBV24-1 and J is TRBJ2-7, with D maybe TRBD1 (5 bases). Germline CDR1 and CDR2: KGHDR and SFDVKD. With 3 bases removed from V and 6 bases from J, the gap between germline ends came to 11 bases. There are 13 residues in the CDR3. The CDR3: CATSDIGHSEQYF. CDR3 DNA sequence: TGTGCCACCAGTGATATCGGACACTCCGAGCAGTACTTC.

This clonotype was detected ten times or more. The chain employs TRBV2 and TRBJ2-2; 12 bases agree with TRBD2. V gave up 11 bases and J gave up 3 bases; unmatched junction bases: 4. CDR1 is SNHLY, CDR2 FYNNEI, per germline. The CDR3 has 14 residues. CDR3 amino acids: CARSSGRDTGELFF. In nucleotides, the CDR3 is TGTGCCCGATCTAGCGGGAGGGACACCGGGGAGCTGTTTTTT.

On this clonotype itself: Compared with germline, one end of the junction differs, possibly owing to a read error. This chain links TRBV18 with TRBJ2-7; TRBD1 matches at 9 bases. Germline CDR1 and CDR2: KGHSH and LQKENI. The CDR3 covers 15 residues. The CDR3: CASSPSGTGKYVQYF. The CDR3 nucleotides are TGTGCCAGCTCACCATCCGGGACAGGGAAATACGTGCAGTACTTC.

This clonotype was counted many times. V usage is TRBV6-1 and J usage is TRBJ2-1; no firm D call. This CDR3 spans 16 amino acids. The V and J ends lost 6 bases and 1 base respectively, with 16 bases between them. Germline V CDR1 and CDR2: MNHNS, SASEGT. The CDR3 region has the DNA TGTGCCAGCAGGAACCCCTCCGTGGCGTCCTACAATGAGCAGTTCTTC. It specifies CASRNPSVASYNEQFF.

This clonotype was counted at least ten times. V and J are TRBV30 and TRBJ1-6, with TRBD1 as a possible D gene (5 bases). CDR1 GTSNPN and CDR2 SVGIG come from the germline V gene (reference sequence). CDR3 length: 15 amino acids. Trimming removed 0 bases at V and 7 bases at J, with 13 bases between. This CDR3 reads CAWSVLAGLNSPLHF. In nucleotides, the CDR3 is TGTGCCTGGAGTGTATTGGCAGGGTTGAATTCACCCCTCCACTTT.

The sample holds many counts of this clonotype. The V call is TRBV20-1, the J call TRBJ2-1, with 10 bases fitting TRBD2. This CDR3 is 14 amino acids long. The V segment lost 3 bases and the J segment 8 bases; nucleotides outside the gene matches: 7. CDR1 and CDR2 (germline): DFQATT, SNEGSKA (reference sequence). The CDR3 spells CSASPSGRRYEQFF. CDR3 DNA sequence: TGCAGTGCTAGTCCTAGCGGGAGAAGGTATGAGCAGTTCTTC.

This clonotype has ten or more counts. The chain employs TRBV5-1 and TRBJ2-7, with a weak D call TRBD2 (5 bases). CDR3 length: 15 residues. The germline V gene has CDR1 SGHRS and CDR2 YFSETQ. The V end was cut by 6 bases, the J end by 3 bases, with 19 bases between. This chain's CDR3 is CASTVGAAGVYEQYF. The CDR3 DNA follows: TGCGCCAGCACAGTTGGAGCGGCAGGAGTCTACGAGCAGTACTTC.

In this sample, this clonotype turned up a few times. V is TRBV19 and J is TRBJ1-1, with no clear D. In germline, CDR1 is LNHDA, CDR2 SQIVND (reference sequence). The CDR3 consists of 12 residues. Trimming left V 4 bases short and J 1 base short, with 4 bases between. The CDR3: CASSNRNTEAFF. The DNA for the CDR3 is TGTGCCAGTAGTAATCGGAACACTGAAGCTTTCTTT.

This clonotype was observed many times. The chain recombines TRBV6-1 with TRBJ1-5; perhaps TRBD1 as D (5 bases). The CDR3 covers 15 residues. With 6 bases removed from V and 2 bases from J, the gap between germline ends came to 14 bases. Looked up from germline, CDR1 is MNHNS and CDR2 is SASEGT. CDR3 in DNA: TGTGCCAGCAGGGCCGGGGGAGCAGGCAATCAGCCCCAGCATTTT. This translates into CASRAGGAGNQPQHF.

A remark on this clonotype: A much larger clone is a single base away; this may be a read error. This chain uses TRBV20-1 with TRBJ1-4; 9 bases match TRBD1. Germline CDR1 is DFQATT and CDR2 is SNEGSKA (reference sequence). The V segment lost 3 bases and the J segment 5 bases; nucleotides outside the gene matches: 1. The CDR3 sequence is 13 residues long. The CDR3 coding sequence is TGCAGTGCTAGCGGGACAGGGAATGAAAAACTGTTTTTT. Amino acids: CSASGTGNEKLFF.

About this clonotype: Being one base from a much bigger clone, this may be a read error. The CDR3, as DNA: TGTGCCAGCAGCGTGGGGGAGCTTGTGGAAAAACCGTTTTTT. Amino acids: CASSVGELVEKPFF. The V call is TRBV6-1, the J call TRBJ1-4, with D possibly being TRBD1 (5 bases). Germline V CDR1 and CDR2: MNHNS, SASEGT. The CDR3 has 14 amino acids.

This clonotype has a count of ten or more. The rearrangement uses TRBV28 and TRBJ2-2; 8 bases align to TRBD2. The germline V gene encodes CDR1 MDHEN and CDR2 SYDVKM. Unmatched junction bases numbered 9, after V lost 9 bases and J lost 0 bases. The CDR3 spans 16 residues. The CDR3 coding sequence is TGTGCCAGTAAAGGACGGGAGGGAACGAACACCGGGGAGCTGTTTTTT. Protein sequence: CASKGREGTNTGELFF.

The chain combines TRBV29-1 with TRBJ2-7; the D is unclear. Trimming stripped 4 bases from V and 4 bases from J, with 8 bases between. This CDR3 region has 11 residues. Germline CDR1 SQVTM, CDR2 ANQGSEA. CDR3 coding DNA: TGCAGCGTTGGGATAACTTACGAGCAGTACTTC. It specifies CSVGITYEQYF.

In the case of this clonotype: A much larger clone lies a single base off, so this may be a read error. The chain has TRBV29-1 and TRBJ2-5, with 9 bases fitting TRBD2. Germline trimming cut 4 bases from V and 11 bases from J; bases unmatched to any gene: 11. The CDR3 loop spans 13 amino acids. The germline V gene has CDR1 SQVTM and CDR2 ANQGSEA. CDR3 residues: CSVGEGLAGEQYF. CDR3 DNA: TGCAGCGTTGGCGAGGGACTAGCCGGTGAGCAGTACTTC.

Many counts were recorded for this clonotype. In DNA, the CDR3 is TGTGCCAGCAGCGTGCCGGGAGGTGGCGGAGGGCGGGCCGGGGAGCTGTTTTTT. Its protein product is CASSVPGGGGGRAGELFF. The rearrangement links TRBV9 to TRBJ2-2; 7 nucleotides align to TRBD2. CDR3 size: 18 residues. Germline V CDR1 and CDR2: SGDLS, YYNGEE. V shed 2 bases and J 6 bases; nucleotides not matched to a gene: 16.

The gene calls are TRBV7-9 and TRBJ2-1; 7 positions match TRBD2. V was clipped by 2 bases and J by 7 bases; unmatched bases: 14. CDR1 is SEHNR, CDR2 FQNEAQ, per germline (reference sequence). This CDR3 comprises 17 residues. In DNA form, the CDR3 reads TGTGCCAGCAGCTTATTACCGCGGGAGATCGGATTGAATGAGCAGTTCTTC. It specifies CASSLLPREIGLNEQFF.

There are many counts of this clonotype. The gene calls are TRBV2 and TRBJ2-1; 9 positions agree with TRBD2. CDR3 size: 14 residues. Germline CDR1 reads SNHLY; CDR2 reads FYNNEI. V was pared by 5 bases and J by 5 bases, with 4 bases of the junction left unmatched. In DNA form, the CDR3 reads TGTGCCAGCAGTCCGCGACTAGCGGACAATGAGCAGTTCTTC. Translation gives CASSPRLADNEQFF.

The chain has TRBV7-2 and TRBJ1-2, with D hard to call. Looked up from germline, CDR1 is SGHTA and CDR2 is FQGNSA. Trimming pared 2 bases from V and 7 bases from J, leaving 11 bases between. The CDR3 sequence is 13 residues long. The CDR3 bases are TGTGCCAGCAGCTTATACCGGGCCCCTGGCTACACCTTC. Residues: CASSLYRAPGYTF.

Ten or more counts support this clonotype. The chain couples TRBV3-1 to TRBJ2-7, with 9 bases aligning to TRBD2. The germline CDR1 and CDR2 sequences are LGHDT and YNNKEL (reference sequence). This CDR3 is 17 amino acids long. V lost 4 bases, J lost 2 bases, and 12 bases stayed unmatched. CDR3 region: CASSLTPGLASPYEQYF. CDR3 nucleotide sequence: TGTGCCAGCAGCCTGACACCGGGACTAGCCTCCCCCTACGAGCAGTACTTC.

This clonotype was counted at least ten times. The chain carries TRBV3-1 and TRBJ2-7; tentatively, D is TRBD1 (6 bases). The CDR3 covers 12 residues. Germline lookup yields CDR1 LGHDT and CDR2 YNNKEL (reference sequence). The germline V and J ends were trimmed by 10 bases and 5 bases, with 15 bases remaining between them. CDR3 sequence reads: CATQGKGDEQYF. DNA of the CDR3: TGTGCCACCCAGGGGAAGGGGGACGAGCAGTACTTC.

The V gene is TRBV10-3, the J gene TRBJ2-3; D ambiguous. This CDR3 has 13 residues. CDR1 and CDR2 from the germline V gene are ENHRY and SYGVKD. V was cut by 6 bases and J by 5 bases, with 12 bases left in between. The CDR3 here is CAIRRGPQDTQYF. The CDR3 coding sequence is TGTGCCATCAGGCGAGGACCACAAGATACGCAGTATTTT.